This record looks at one TCR beta chain sequence and its context. Original processing methods: Reference gene primer amplification yielded estimated nucleated cell counts. The protocol was immunoSEQ multiplex PCR, while the TCRdb copy is restricted to in-frame clones and leaves out a portion. The V and J calls and clone size are taken from that table; D and trimming were inferred from the DNA. The sample records roughly 170,000 clones, 70% to 90% being singletons. V lost 1 base, J lost 4 bases, and 5 bases stayed unmatched. Germline V gene sequence: CDR1 LNHDA, CDR2 SQIVND (reference sequence). The CDR3 sequence is 16 residues long. The entry originates in a study of blood T cell repertoires in COVID-19. Study context: Material from acute and convalescent COVID-19 was sourced from the United States, Italy and Spain. The cDNA or gDNA used as material had been derived from T cells, B-cell-depleted T cells, or PBMCs.

The rearrangement uses TRBV19 and TRBJ2-2; 8 bases map to TRBD2. The clonotype was recovered from a middle-aged man with active or convalescent COVID-19. Source material: peripheral blood. In DNA form, the CDR3 reads TGTGCCAGTAGTATAGGTAGCGGGGACTTCACCGGGGAGCTGTTTTTT. Amino acids: CASSIGSGDFTGELFF. Full variable domain (missing parts from reference TRBV19 and TRBJ2-2): DGGITQSPKYLFRKEGQNVTLSCEQNLNHDAMYWYRQDPGQGLRLIYYSQIVNDFQKGDIAEGYSVSREKKESFPLTVTSAQKNPTAFYLCASSIGSGDFTGELFFGEGSRLTVL.